This entry describes one TCR beta chain. Its antigen is not identified. The sample comes from a study of CD4+ T cells in melanoma. Whole-study findings and limits: A reported correlation linked neoantigen-specific CD4+ T cells to CD8+, macrophage and B cell function. In melanoma, neoantigen-specific CD4+ T cells reportedly differed in differentiation state.

Trimming removed 5 bases from V and 4 bases from J; junction bases left unmatched: 7. Germline-derived CDR1 and CDR2 are SGHNT and YENEEA. CDR3 length: 15 amino acids. The repertoire was sequenced with immunoSEQ multiplex PCR; TCRdb's copy has only in-frame clones and lacks some. The table records about 9,900 clones, about 70% of them present only once. Source material: peripheral blood. The receptor's source is a human donor with melanoma. The chain is built from TRBV11-3 and TRBJ2-7, with TRBD1 matching 11 bases. CDR3 sequence reads: CASSDGTGGNYEQYF. The DNA of the CDR3 is TGTGCCAGCAGCGATGGGACAGGGGGTAATTACGAGCAGTACTTC.